This TCR beta chain derives from a study of T-cell reconstitution after alpha-beta-depleted transplantation in children. This clonotype appeared many times. As it was prepared, the TCRbeta library received unique molecular identifiers. Each CDR3 protein gets one entry after TCRdb re-called the PCR reads with MiXCR. The table has about 1,000,000 distinct CDR3 sequences, about 31% seen once. This CDR3 contains 14 residues. V was pared by 1 base and J by 5 bases, with 12 bases between. Per germline, CDR1 SGHRS and CDR2 YFSETQ. Source: PBMCs, mostly from graft donor cells, taken 360 days after TCRalphabeta/CD19-depleted stem cell transplant. The clonotype was recovered from a boy younger than two who had a stem cell transplant for SCID, so the T cells may come from the graft donor. V gene TRBV5-1 combines with J gene TRBJ1-1; D perhaps matches TRBD1 (6 bases). CDR3 bases: TGCGCCAGCAGCTTGTTACAGGGAGGGACTGAAGCTTTCTTT. Its protein product is CASSLLQGGTEAFF.